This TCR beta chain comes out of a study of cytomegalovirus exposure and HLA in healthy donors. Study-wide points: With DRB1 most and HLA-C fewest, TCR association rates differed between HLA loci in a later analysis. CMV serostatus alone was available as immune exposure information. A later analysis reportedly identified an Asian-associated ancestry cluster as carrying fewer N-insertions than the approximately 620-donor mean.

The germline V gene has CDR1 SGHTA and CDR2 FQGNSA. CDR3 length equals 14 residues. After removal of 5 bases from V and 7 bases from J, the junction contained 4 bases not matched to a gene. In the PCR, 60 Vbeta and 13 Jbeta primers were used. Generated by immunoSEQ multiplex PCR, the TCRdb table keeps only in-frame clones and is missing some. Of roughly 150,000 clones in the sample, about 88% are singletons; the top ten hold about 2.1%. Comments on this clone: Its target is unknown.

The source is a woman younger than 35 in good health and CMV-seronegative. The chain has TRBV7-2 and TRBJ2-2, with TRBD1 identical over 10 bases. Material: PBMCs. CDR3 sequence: CASSQDRGSGELFF. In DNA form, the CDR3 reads TGTGCCAGCAGCCAGGACAGGGGGAGCGGGGAGCTGTTTTTT.